Included here is one T cell receptor (beta chain) sequence, with context. The repertoire was sequenced with immunoSEQ multiplex PCR; TCRdb's copy has only in-frame clones and lacks some. The sample has about 62,000 clones, roughly four fifths seen once. The CDR3 totals 12 residues. The ends lost 3 bases at V and 13 bases at J; junction bases unmatched: 9. Germline CDR1 reads GTSNPN; CDR2 reads SVGIG (reference sequence). The sample is drawn from a study of blood T cell repertoires in COVID-19. Study-wide context: The cDNA or gDNA used as material had been derived from T cells, B-cell-depleted T cells, or PBMCs.

V usage is TRBV30 and J usage is TRBJ2-1; the match to TRBD1 covers 7 bases. The clonotype originates from a man aged 55 to 70 with acute or convalescent COVID-19. Sequencing was carried out using peripheral blood. The CDR3 nucleotides read TGTGCCTGGAGGACGACAGGGTCTTACCAGTTCTTC. It yields the protein CAWRTTGSYQFF. Full variable domain (missing parts from reference TRBV30 and TRBJ2-1): SQTIHQWPATLVQPVGSPLSLECTVEGTSNPNLYWYRQAAGRGLQLLFYSVGIGQISSEVPQNLSASRPQDRQFILSSKKLLLSDSGFYLCAWRTTGSYQFFGPGTRLTVL.